This T cell receptor beta chain was retrieved from a study of blood T cell repertoires in COVID-19. Overall study context: Sites in the United States, Italy and Spain provided acute and convalescent COVID-19 samples. PBMCs, B-cell-depleted T cells, or T cells provided the cDNA or gDNA that made up the material.

This CDR3 comprises 15 residues. The germline CDR1 and CDR2 sequences are MNHNY and SVGAGI (reference sequence). V lost 6 bases and J 2 bases, leaving 14 bases between the germline ends. In the original workflow: Amplification of reference gene primers provided the estimated nucleated cell counts. Generated by immunoSEQ multiplex PCR, the TCRdb table keeps only in-frame clones and is missing some. The D gene and trimming were derived from the DNA, and the V and J assignments and clone size from that table. The sample consists of some 42,000 clones, more than 60% of them appearing once. This clone was seen ten or more times.

Sequenced material: peripheral blood. The source of this sequence is a woman aged 70 to 79 with acute or convalescent COVID-19. The chain recombines TRBV6-6 with TRBJ1-5; D gene ambiguous. The CDR3 DNA sequence: TGTGCCAGCAGGCCACGAGGAGAGGGCAATCAGCCCCAGCATTTT. It specifies CASRPRGEGNQPQHF.